Each of the 3 T cell receptor beta chains below was sequenced from the same sample in a study of blood T cell repertoires in COVID-19. Libraries were prepared by immunoSEQ multiplex PCR; TCRdb keeps only in-frame clonotypes and omits some of them. The sample holds tens of thousands of clones, about four fifths seen once. The sequencing input was peripheral blood. These TCRs come from an elderly woman with COVID-19, enrolled during active disease.

This rearrangement joins TRBV11-2 to TRBJ2-1; 14 bases are a match to TRBD2. Trimming removed 5 bases from V and 5 bases from J; junction bases left unmatched: 8. Per the germline V gene, CDR1 is SGHAT and CDR2 is FQNNGV. The CDR3 totals 17 residues. The chain's CDR3 is CASSPGLAGGLDNEQFF. For the CDR3, the DNA is TGTGCCAGCAGCCCAGGACTAGCGGGAGGCTTAGACAATGAGCAGTTCTTC. Complete variable domain (other parts from reference TRBV11-2 and TRBJ2-1): EAGVAQSPRYKIIEKRQSVAFWCNPISGHATLYWYQQILGQGPKLLIQFQNNGVVDDSQLPKDRFSAERLKGVDSTLKIQPAKLEDSAVYLCASSPGLAGGLDNEQFFGPGTRLTVL.

This sequence joins TRBV4-2 and TRBJ2-1; weak D call: TRBD2 (7 bases). Trimming shortened V by 4 bases and J by 4 bases, and 23 bases separated the two germline ends. Germline CDR1 reads LGHNA; CDR2 reads YNFKEQ. The CDR3 is made up of 18 amino acids. CDR3 nucleotide sequence: TGTGCCAGCAGCCCCAAGGAACCCTTCGAGGGGGGGTACAATGAGCAGTTCTTC. It translates to CASSPKEPFEGGYNEQFF.

J is TRBJ1-2 and V is TRBV18; the D gene is possibly TRBD1 (6 bases). This CDR3 has 16 residues. The germline gives CDR1 KGHSH, CDR2 LQKENI. Deletions cut 3 bases from V and 2 bases from J, with 16 bases between. CDR3 sequence reads: CASSPPSTGRNYGYTF. The CDR3 DNA is TGTGCCAGCTCACCTCCATCTACAGGGCGGAACTATGGCTACACCTTC.